The 23 T cell receptor beta chains in this list originate from one sample, sequenced in a study of vaccination effects on CD4 cells after COVID-19. Which antigens these TCRs recognize remains unknown. With the ViraFEST assay, the study expanded antigen-specific CD4+ T cells using viral peptide pools, then sequenced them. It was after approximately 10 days of culture that CD4+ T cells were isolated. The study found no prior SARS-CoV-2 infection in the vaccine recipients, who tested negative for nucleocapsid antibodies. Some clones are missing from TCRdb's copy, which holds only in-frame ones; the method was immunoSEQ multiplex PCR. The data hold about 73,000 clones, with around 76% observed a single time. The source material was CD4+ T cells from PBMCs cultured with SARS-CoV-2 spike peptides, sampled before COVID-19 vaccination. The source of these receptors is a human donor who received a COVID-19 vaccine.

The CDR3 here is CASRGWSTEAFF. CDR3 nucleotides: TGTGCCAGCAGGGGTTGGAGCACTGAAGCTTTCTTT. J is TRBJ1-1 and V is TRBV28; D gene ambiguous. Trimming stripped 6 bases from V and 4 bases from J, with 9 bases between. The CDR3 contains 12 residues. The germline V gene has CDR1 MDHEN and CDR2 SYDVKM.

Here the CDR3 reads CASSPPGRTDTQYF. CDR3 nucleotide sequence: TGTGCCAGCTCACCACCGGGGAGGACAGATACGCAGTATTTT. V usage is TRBV18 and J usage is TRBJ2-3; D perhaps matches TRBD2 (6 bases). Trimming pared 0 bases from V and 3 bases from J, leaving 7 bases between. CDR1 is KGHSH and CDR2 is LQKENI in the germline V gene. The CDR3 length is 14 residues.

This sequence joins TRBV6-5 and TRBJ1-2; D not certain. Trimming left V 0 bases short and J 7 bases short, with 9 bases between. CDR3 size: 13 residues. The V gene's germline CDR1 is MNHEY and CDR2 SVGAGI. The CDR3 DNA sequence: TGTGCCAGCAGTTACTCAAATGGGCTTGGCTACACCTTC. This gives the protein CASSYSNGLGYTF.

V and J are TRBV4-3 and TRBJ2-2; TRBD1 agrees at 7 bases. The CDR3 contains 16 residues. Germline V gene lookup returns CDR1 LGHNA and CDR2 YSLEER. V lost 1 base and J lost 3; bases outside the gene matches: 5. CDR3 sequence: CASSQVYGQDTGELFF. CDR3 nucleotide sequence: TGCGCCAGCAGCCAAGTATATGGACAGGACACCGGGGAGCTGTTTTTT.

This chain uses TRBV9 with TRBJ2-4, with a tentative D call TRBD2 (7 bases). The germline V gene has CDR1 SGDLS and CDR2 YYNGEE. The V end lost 0 bases, the J end lost 0 bases, and 13 bases lay between the germline ends. CDR3 length: 17 residues. CDR3 residues: CASSVDSGGRAKNIQYF. In DNA, the CDR3 is TGTGCCAGCAGCGTAGATTCGGGGGGCCGAGCCAAAAACATTCAGTACTTC. The full variable domain, its missing parts supplied by reference TRBV9 and TRBJ2-4, is DSGVTQTPKHLITATGQRVTLRCSPRSGDLSVYWYQQSLDQGLQFLIQYYNGEERAKGNILERFSAQQFPDLHSELNLSSLELGDSALYFCASSVDSGGRAKNIQYFGAGTRLSVL.

This chain links TRBV7-9 with TRBJ2-7; no definite D call. CDR3 length: 13 amino acids. Germline V gene sequence: CDR1 SEHNR, CDR2 FQNEAQ (reference sequence). Trimming took off 5 bases at V and 3 bases at J, with 11 bases between the two ends. Here the CDR3 reads CASSRVVSYEQYV. CDR3 in DNA: TGTGCCAGCAGCAGGGTGGTGAGCTACGAGCAGTACGTC.

The chain carries TRBV6-2 or TRBV6-3 and TRBJ1-5; D possibly corresponds to TRBD1 (5 bases). Germline CDR1 and CDR2: MNHEY and SVGEGT. With 5 bases removed from V and 6 bases from J, the gap between germline ends came to 11 bases. This CDR3 region has 13 residues. The CDR3 DNA reads as TGTGCCAGCAGTCAGACAGCTACTCAGCCCCAGCATTTT. As protein: CASSQTATQPQHF.

This chain connects TRBV11-3 to TRBJ2-5, with TRBD1 matching over 9 bases. The CDR3 totals 15 residues. V was clipped by 5 bases and J by 4 bases; unmatched bases: 8. Germline lookup yields CDR1 SGHNT and CDR2 YENEEA. CDR3 protein: CASSPGQGRGETQYF. DNA of the CDR3: TGTGCCAGCAGCCCCGGACAGGGGAGGGGAGAGACCCAGTACTTC.

This chain connects TRBV5-1 to TRBJ2-6; D uncertain. The CDR3 totals 14 residues. V lost 4 bases and J lost 8, with 13 bases in between. Germline assignment: CDR1 SGHRS and CDR2 YFSETQ. The CDR3 is CASSLQGSSNVLTF. In nucleotides, the CDR3 is TGCGCCAGCAGCCTTCAAGGCTCATCCAACGTCCTGACTTTC.

The chain combines TRBV18 with TRBJ2-1; 11 bases agree with TRBD2. Trimming took 1 base from V and 9 from J; bases not matched to a gene: 5. Germline V gives CDR1 KGHSH, CDR2 LQKENI. The CDR3 length is 15 residues. CDR3 loop: CASSPQLAGGREQFF. In DNA form, the CDR3 reads TGTGCCAGCTCACCACAGCTAGCGGGGGGCCGTGAGCAGTTCTTC. The entire variable domain, with the rest obtained from reference TRBV18 and TRBJ2-1, is as follows: NAGVMQNPRHLVRRRGQEARLRCSPMKGHSHVYWYRQLPEEGLKFMVYLQKENIIDESGMPKERFSAEFPKEGPSILRIQQVVRGDSAAYFCASSPQLAGGREQFFGPGTRLTVL.

The sample holds one count of this clone. V and J are TRBV28 and TRBJ2-5; either TRBD1 or TRBD2 may fit D (5 bases each). CDR3 length equals 15 residues. V was shortened by 4 bases and J by 7 bases, with 19 bases between the two germline ends. Looked up from germline, CDR1 is MDHEN and CDR2 is SYDVKM. CDR3 nucleotides: TGTGCCAGCAGTTGGGGATTCGGGCCTGGGGGGACCCAGTACTTC. It codes for CASSWGFGPGGTQYF.

The J gene is TRBJ1-2, the V gene TRBV28; 9 nucleotides match TRBD1. The CDR3 contains 14 residues. The junction had 4 bases not matched to a gene; V was cut back by 6 bases and J by 2 bases. Germline assignment: CDR1 MDHEN and CDR2 SYDVKM. The CDR3 DNA is TGTGCCAGCAGGCCTACAGGGGGCAACTATGGCTACACCTTC. This gives the protein CASRPTGGNYGYTF.

The chain has TRBV6-6 and TRBJ1-1, with no clear D. V was pared by 6 bases and J by 1 base, with 9 bases between. The CDR3 sequence is 13 residues long. Germline values: CDR1 MNHNY, CDR2 SVGAGI (reference sequence). The CDR3 sequence: CASSVTQNTEAFF. The CDR3 region has the DNA TGTGCCAGCAGCGTTACACAGAACACTGAAGCTTTCTTT.

The V and J genes are TRBV29-1 and TRBJ2-3, with 11 bases identical to TRBD1. This CDR3 spans 17 amino acids. With V trimmed by 2 bases and J by 5 bases, 12 bases remained unmatched. The V gene's germline CDR1 is SQVTM and CDR2 ANQGSEA. CDR3 coding DNA: TGCAGCGTTGAAAGCCCTTTAGGGGACAGGGGGATAGATACGCAGTATTTT. Protein sequence: CSVESPLGDRGIDTQYF.

The chain couples TRBV5-1 to TRBJ1-1; D gene unclear. The germline gives CDR1 SGHRS, CDR2 YFSETQ. The CDR3 contains 13 residues. The germline V and J ends were trimmed by 3 bases and 3 bases, with 9 bases remaining between them. CDR3: CASSYLGYTEAFF. The CDR3 DNA follows: TGCGCCAGCAGCTATCTCGGCTACACTGAAGCTTTCTTT.

The chain has TRBV2 and TRBJ2-3; D is perhaps TRBD1 or TRBD2 (5 bases each). CDR3 length: 13 residues. Looked up from germline, CDR1 is SNHLY and CDR2 is FYNNEI. V shed 10 bases and J shed 0 bases, with 11 bases lying between them. The DNA of the CDR3 is TGTGCCACCCAAAGGGACAGCACAGATACGCAGTATTTT. This translates into CATQRDSTDTQYF.

The chain couples TRBV20-1 to TRBJ1-4; 7 bases line up with TRBD1. Germline values: CDR1 DFQATT, CDR2 SNEGSKA (reference sequence). CDR3 size: 15 residues. J gave up 7 bases and V 3 bases, and 11 bases lay outside the gene matches. CDR3 in DNA: TGCAGTGCTAGTGCATTCAGGGGGGAGGGTGAAAAACTGTTTTTT. The encoded protein is CSASAFRGEGEKLFF.

This clone has only a few counts. The V gene is TRBV7-2, the J gene TRBJ2-1; D not resolved. The CDR3 sequence is 13 residues long. Germline CDR1 and CDR2: SGHTA and FQGNSA. V was trimmed by 5 bases and J by 9 bases, leaving 14 bases between them. The CDR3 DNA reads TGTGCCAGCAGCCACGGAACTATAACTGAGCAGTTCTTC. This encodes CASSHGTITEQFF. Full variable domain (missing parts from reference TRBV7-2 and TRBJ2-1): GAGVSQSPSNKVTEKGKDVELRCDPISGHTALYWYRQSLGQGLEFLIYFQGNSAPDKSGLPSDRFSAERTGGSVSTLTIQRTQQEDSAVYLCASSHGTITEQFFGPGTRLTVL.

The chain has TRBV5-5 and TRBJ2-3; D call uncertain. Trimming cost V 0 bases and J 9 bases, with 8 bases left between them. Germline loops: CDR1 SGHKS, CDR2 YYEKEE (reference sequence). The length of the CDR3 is 12 residues. DNA for the CDR3: TGTGCCAGCAGCTTGGAAGGACCCACGCAGTATTTT. Amino acids: CASSLEGPTQYF.

This clone occurred a few times. This chain uses TRBV7-9 with TRBJ1-2; 9 nucleotides match TRBD1. Trimming removed 6 bases from V and 4 bases from J; junction bases left unmatched: 6. The CDR3 consists of 14 residues. The germline gives CDR1 SEHNR, CDR2 FQNEAQ (reference sequence). Written as DNA, the CDR3 is TGTGCCAGCAGGGACAGGGGCCCTTCCTATGGCTACACCTTC. This codes for CASRDRGPSYGYTF.

The V and J genes are TRBV19 and TRBJ2-5, with D hard to call. The length of the CDR3 is 16 residues. CDR1 and CDR2 from the germline V gene are LNHDA and SQIVND (reference sequence). V lost 5 bases and J lost 5, with 21 bases in between. CDR3 region: CASSLPGEAIGETQYF. Here the CDR3 DNA reads TGTGCCAGTAGTCTCCCGGGTGAGGCGATCGGGGAGACCCAGTACTTC.

The J gene is TRBJ2-5, the V gene TRBV2; 7 nucleotides line up with TRBD1. The J segment lost 2 bases and the V segment lost 3 bases, leaving 6 bases of the junction unmatched. The V gene's germline CDR1 is SNHLY and CDR2 FYNNEI. The CDR3 is made up of 15 amino acids. The chain's CDR3 is CASSENRGFQETQYF. The DNA of the CDR3 is TGTGCCAGCAGTGAGAACAGGGGATTTCAAGAGACCCAGTACTTC.

CDR3 nucleotides: TGTGCCAGCAGCCCCCTTGTGACAGGGGTGGAGACCCAGTACTTC. Protein product: CASSPLVTGVETQYF. The V and J genes are TRBV2 and TRBJ2-5; 8 nucleotides agree with TRBD1. The CDR3 runs to 15 residues. The germline gives CDR1 SNHLY, CDR2 FYNNEI. The trim removed 6 bases at V and 5 bases at J, leaving 11 bases unmatched. Filled out from reference TRBV2 and TRBJ2-5, the complete variable domain reads EPEVTQTPSHQVTQMGQEVILRCVPISNHLYFYWYRQILGQKVEFLVSFYNNEISEKSEIFDDQFSVERPDGSNFTLKIRSTKLEDSAMYFCASSPLVTGVETQYFGPGTRLLVL.